The 26 T cell receptor beta chains below all came from one sample that was sequenced in a study of CD8+ T cells in alopecia areata. Extraction and reverse transcription of RNA yielded cDNA as the sequencing template. Sequenced by immunoSEQ multiplex PCR; TCRdb stores in-frame clones only, minus some. The data show around 100,000 clones, 50% to 75% seen once. Described treatment: oral pan-JAK inhibitor, 5-10 mg twice daily. Specimen: CD8+ T cells sorted from blood, collected at week 24, from a patient treated with tofacitinib. The receptors stem from a human donor with alopecia areata.

The gene calls are TRBV10-3 and TRBJ2-1, with unresolved D. The germline V gene has CDR1 ENHRY and CDR2 SYGVKD. The CDR3 contains 11 residues. V lost 2 bases and J lost 7, with 3 bases in between. CDR3 amino acids: CAISEINEQFF. DNA of the CDR3: TGTGCCATCAGTGAGATAAATGAGCAGTTCTTC.

This chain connects TRBV5-6 to TRBJ1-2; D may be TRBD1 (6 bases). Trimming stripped 4 bases from V and 4 bases from J, with 11 bases between. CDR1 and CDR2 (germline): SGHDT, YYEEEE. The CDR3 contains 13 residues. CDR3 loop: CASSKDSPYGYTF. DNA of the CDR3: TGTGCCAGCAGCAAGGACAGTCCCTATGGCTACACCTTC. Full variable domain (missing parts from reference TRBV5-6 and TRBJ1-2): DAGVTQSPTHLIKTRGQQVTLRCSPKSGHDTVSWYQQALGQGPQFIFQYYEEEERQRGNFPDRFSGHQFPNYSSELNVNALLLGDSALYLCASSKDSPYGYTFGSGTRLTVV.

This clone turned up a few times. The rearrangement links TRBV29-1 to TRBJ2-1; 15 nucleotides agree with TRBD2. Germline trimming cut 7 bases from V and 0 bases from J; bases unmatched to any gene: 4. The CDR3 length is 16 residues. CDR1 is SQVTM, CDR2 ANQGSEA, per germline. In DNA form, the CDR3 reads TGCAGCGCCGCGGGACTAGCGGGGGGCTCCTACAATGAGCAGTTCTTC. It is translated as CSAAGLAGGSYNEQFF.

This chain links TRBV6-5 with TRBJ2-3; 10 nucleotides match TRBD2. The CDR3 runs to 14 residues. The V gene's germline CDR1 is MNHEY and CDR2 SVGAGI. V was clipped by 6 bases and J by 6 bases; unmatched bases: 6. CDR3 in amino acids: CASSKAGGPDTQYF. The CDR3 DNA reads TGTGCCAGCAGCAAAGCGGGGGGGCCCGATACGCAGTATTTT.

This clone was observed a few times. This chain links TRBV29-1 with TRBJ2-5; TRBD1 agrees at 9 bases. This CDR3 has 17 residues. Trimming cost V 6 bases and J 1 base; bases outside gene matches: 15. The germline gives CDR1 SQVTM, CDR2 ANQGSEA. The CDR3 DNA follows: TGCAGCGTCCCGTCGACAGGGGGATTCGTGGCCCAAGAGACCCAGTACTTC. It specifies CSVPSTGGFVAQETQYF.

The chain is built from TRBV30 and TRBJ1-1; tentatively, D is TRBD1 (5 bases). In germline, CDR1 is GTSNPN, CDR2 SVGIG (reference sequence). V dropped 0 bases and J dropped 3 bases, with 11 bases sitting between them. CDR3 length equals 14 residues. CDR3 nucleotides: TGTGCCTGGAGTGTAGGGCAGGGTGACACTGAAGCTTTCTTT. Its protein is CAWSVGQGDTEAFF.

V and J are TRBV11-2 and TRBJ2-7, with no clear D. Germline V gene lookup returns CDR1 SGHAT and CDR2 FQNNGV. Trimming pared 4 bases from V and 6 bases from J, leaving 13 bases between. The CDR3 sequence is 13 residues long. CDR3 in amino acids: CASSSRTLGEQYF. CDR3 DNA sequence: TGTGCCAGCAGCTCTCGGACCCTCGGCGAGCAGTACTTC.

The rearrangement uses TRBV7-3 and TRBJ2-5; a possible D gene is TRBD1 (5 bases). V was pared by 2 bases and J by 4 bases, with 11 bases between. CDR1 and CDR2 from the germline V gene are SGHTA and FQGTGA. The CDR3 has 14 amino acids. CDR3 in DNA: TGTGCCAGCAGCTTACTGCAGGGCCCAGAGACCCAGTACTTC. Protein: CASSLLQGPETQYF.

As DNA, the CDR3 is TGTGCCAGCAGCTCCAGACAGGGAGAAAGCTACGAGCAGTACTTC. Encoded protein: CASSSRQGESYEQYF. This chain connects TRBV7-9 to TRBJ2-7; 7 nucleotides align to TRBD1. The CDR3 contains 15 residues. Trimming took 4 bases from V and 3 from J; bases not matched to a gene: 9. Germline V CDR1 and CDR2: SEHNR, FQNEAQ (reference sequence).

This clone was picked up a small number of times. The chain carries TRBV2 and TRBJ2-5; 9 positions agree with TRBD1. The germline V gene encodes CDR1 SNHLY and CDR2 FYNNEI. The CDR3 sequence is 18 residues long. Losses at the gene ends were 8 bases for V and 5 bases for J; bases not matched to a gene: 21. CDR3 protein: CASGDSGTGLARRETQYF. The CDR3 coding sequence is TGTGCCAGCGGGGACAGCGGGACAGGGCTCGCTCGACGGGAGACCCAGTACTTC.

This chain links TRBV25-1 with TRBJ2-1; TRBD1 matches 8 bases. The V and J ends lost 10 bases and 8 bases, in that order; junction bases with no gene match: 10. Germline-derived CDR1 and CDR2 are MGHDK and SYGVNS. This CDR3 contains 13 residues. The CDR3 here is CATGQGLRDEQFF. CDR3 bases: TGTGCCACCGGACAGGGCCTTCGGGATGAGCAGTTCTTC.

The genes are TRBV30 and TRBJ1-1; perhaps TRBD1 as D (5 bases). V dropped 3 bases and J dropped 7 bases, with 12 bases sitting between them. The length of the CDR3 is 12 residues. Germline V gene lookup returns CDR1 GTSNPN and CDR2 SVGIG (reference sequence). This chain's CDR3 is CAWREDRVEAFF. CDR3 sequence (DNA): TGTGCCTGGAGGGAAGACAGAGTTGAAGCTTTCTTT.

This clone was counted only a few times. The chain uses TRBV14 and TRBJ2-1; D remains ambiguous. Germline V gene lookup returns CDR1 SGHDN and CDR2 FVKESK. V was shortened by 5 bases and J by 4 bases, with 15 bases between the two germline ends. The CDR3 has 15 amino acids. As DNA, the CDR3 is TGTGCCAGCAGCGTACAAACTACGGGTTACAATGAGCAGTTCTTC. It encodes CASSVQTTGYNEQFF.

V is TRBV5-1 and J is TRBJ2-3, with 11 nucleotides matching TRBD1. This CDR3 has 12 amino acids. Trimming cost V 3 bases and J 12 bases; bases outside gene matches: 3. Germline V gene lookup returns CDR1 SGHRS and CDR2 YFSETQ. The CDR3 DNA sequence: TGCGCCAGCAGCTGGGGACAGGGGGAACAGTATTTT. This gives the protein CASSWGQGEQYF.

The chain couples TRBV27 to TRBJ1-2, with D unclear. This CDR3 spans 13 amino acids. V shed 5 bases and J shed 7 bases, with 14 bases lying between them. CDR1 and CDR2 from the germline V gene are MNHEY and SMNVEV (reference sequence). The CDR3 spells CASSLRASSGYTF. The CDR3 region has the DNA TGTGCCAGCAGTCTTCGGGCAAGCAGTGGCTACACCTTC.

V gene TRBV13 combines with J gene TRBJ2-7, with 9 bases identical to TRBD2. Germline V lookup: CDR1 PRHDT, CDR2 FYEKMQ (reference sequence). The CDR3 runs to 15 residues. V shed 4 bases and J 3 bases; nucleotides not matched to a gene: 7. The CDR3 loop reads CASSSGGLAFYEQYF. The CDR3 DNA reads TGTGCCAGCAGCTCGGGGGGACTAGCTTTCTACGAGCAGTACTTC. The full variable domain, its missing parts supplied by reference TRBV13 and TRBJ2-7, is AAGVIQSPRHLIKEKRETATLKCYPIPRHDTVYWYQQGPGQDPQFLISFYEKMQSDKGSIPDRFSAQQFSDYHSELNMSSLELGDSALYFCASSSGGLAFYEQYFGPGTRLTVT.

The chain is built from TRBV11-2 and TRBJ2-3; D uncertain. Germline V gene sequence: CDR1 SGHAT, CDR2 FQNNGV. The length of the CDR3 is 17 residues. Trimming removed 1 base from V and 4 bases from J, with 18 bases in between. CDR3 loop: CASSLGTGLGWPDTQYF. CDR3 DNA: TGTGCCAGCAGCTTAGGCACCGGCTTGGGCTGGCCAGATACGCAGTATTTT.

This sequence joins TRBV7-9 and TRBJ2-7; unclear D gene. CDR1 is SEHNR and CDR2 is FQNEAQ in the germline V gene (reference sequence). The CDR3 covers 15 residues. V lost 5 bases and J lost 1, with 15 bases in between. The CDR3 region is CASSPGERRSYEQYF. The CDR3 DNA reads TGTGCCAGCAGCCCAGGAGAACGGAGATCCTACGAGCAGTACTTC.

The chain recombines TRBV7-6 with TRBJ1-1; D might be TRBD1 (6 bases). The CDR3 has 14 residues. Germline loops: CDR1 SGHVS, CDR2 FNYEAQ. V was clipped by 1 base and J by 1 base, with 7 bases between them. The CDR3 DNA reads TGTGCCAGCAGCTTAGAAGGGGGGAACACTGAAGCTTTCTTT. Translation: CASSLEGGNTEAFF.

The V gene is TRBV5-1, the J gene TRBJ2-5; perhaps TRBD2 as D (7 bases). Germline-derived CDR1 and CDR2 are SGHRS and YFSETQ. V gave up 4 bases and J gave up 7 bases, with 14 bases separating them. This CDR3 has 13 amino acids. The CDR3 reads CASSPRGGATQYF. The CDR3 nucleotides read TGCGCCAGCAGCCCGAGGGGGGGCGCGACCCAGTACTTC.

This sequence joins TRBV7-9 and TRBJ2-2; unclear D gene. The CDR3 is 13 residues long. V was clipped by 3 bases and J by 5 bases, with 7 bases between them. Germline V CDR1 and CDR2: SEHNR, FQNEAQ (reference sequence). The CDR3 DNA reads as TGTGCCAGCAGCTTCTCGTTTACCGGGGAGCTGTTTTTT. It translates to CASSFSFTGELFF.

This clone turned up a few times. This sequence joins TRBV29-1 and TRBJ2-1, with D maybe TRBD1 (5 bases). The CDR3 has 15 residues. Germline V gene lookup returns CDR1 SQVTM and CDR2 ANQGSEA. V was cut by 0 bases and J by 2 bases, with 11 bases left in between. The CDR3 reads CSVEDGHDPYNEQFF. The CDR3 DNA is TGCAGCGTTGAAGACGGACATGATCCCTACAATGAGCAGTTCTTC.

The chain has TRBV6-6 and TRBJ2-3; 8 nucleotides line up with TRBD2. This CDR3 comprises 13 residues. J gave up 4 bases and V 5 bases, and 2 bases lay outside the gene matches. The germline V gene has CDR1 MNHNY and CDR2 SVGAGI (reference sequence). The CDR3 DNA is TGTGCCAGCAGTGCGGGGGGACCAGATACGCAGTATTTT. As protein: CASSAGGPDTQYF.

The gene calls are TRBV19 and TRBJ1-2; D possibly corresponds to TRBD1 (5 bases). CDR3 length: 14 amino acids. The germline CDR1 and CDR2 sequences are LNHDA and SQIVND (reference sequence). V shed 4 bases and J shed 3 bases, with 12 bases lying between them. The CDR3 DNA reads TGTGCCAGTAGTACCCGATGGGGGGACTATGGCTACACCTTC. Encoded protein: CASSTRWGDYGYTF.

The count of this clone is one. J is TRBJ2-7 and V is TRBV6-6, with D possibly being TRBD1 (5 bases). The CDR3 length is 14 residues. Per germline, CDR1 MNHNY and CDR2 SVGAGI (reference sequence). Trimming left V 2 bases short and J 3 bases short, with 11 bases between. CDR3 coding DNA: TGTGCCAGCAGTTACAGTGACAGCAACTACGAGCAGTACTTC. Protein product: CASSYSDSNYEQYF.

This clone has only a few counts. This chain joins TRBV11-2 and TRBJ1-1; perhaps TRBD1 as D (6 bases). The CDR3 has 13 residues. CDR1 SGHAT and CDR2 FQNNGV come from the germline V gene. With 4 bases removed from V and 6 bases from J, the gap between germline ends came to 12 bases. The CDR3 nucleotides are TGTGCCAGCAGCTCGGAGTGGGGGCCTGAAGCTTTCTTT. Residues: CASSSEWGPEAFF.